These 10 T cell receptor beta chains came from one sample sequenced in a study of CD8 T cells in ankylosing spondylitis. MiXCR was run by TCRdb on the 5' RACE reads, yielding one entry per CDR3 protein. The sample holds approximately 220,000 distinct CDR3 sequences, roughly 24% seen once. Source material: blood, either unsorted or a sorted T cell fraction (not recorded which). All receptors derive from a male donor with ankylosing spondylitis or in good health (not recorded which).

This clonotype was recorded many times. This sequence joins TRBV20-1 and TRBJ2-5; no clear D. Germline values: CDR1 DFQATT, CDR2 SNEGSKA (reference sequence). This CDR3 is 14 amino acids long. V lost 0 bases and J lost 1, with 9 bases in between. The CDR3 is CSARESRSQETQYF. The CDR3 DNA follows: TGCAGTGCTAGAGAATCTAGAAGCCAAGAGACCCAGTACTTC.

The CDR3 DNA reads TGTGCCATCAAGGGACAGGATAAGTCAGAGACCCAGTACTTC. It codes for CAIKGQDKSETQYF. The V call is TRBV10-3, the J call TRBJ2-5; 8 bases align to TRBD1. This CDR3 has 14 amino acids. J gave up 4 bases and V 7 bases, and 8 bases lay outside the gene matches. Germline values: CDR1 ENHRY, CDR2 SYGVKD.

This clonotype was seen many times. The chain joins TRBV6-1 to TRBJ2-2, with a tentative D call TRBD1 (6 bases). The CDR3 is 14 residues long. Trimming took off 6 bases at V and 0 bases at J, with 8 bases between the two ends. The germline V gene has CDR1 MNHNS and CDR2 SASEGT. CDR3 protein: CASRGQTNTGELFF. CDR3 in DNA: TGTGCCAGCAGGGGACAAACGAACACCGGGGAGCTGTTTTTT.

Many counts were recorded for this clonotype. V gene TRBV20-1 combines with J gene TRBJ2-5, with 10 bases fitting TRBD2. Germline lookup yields CDR1 DFQATT and CDR2 SNEGSKA (reference sequence). Germline trimming cut 0 bases from V and 1 base from J; bases unmatched to any gene: 2. The CDR3 runs 15 residues. The CDR3 DNA follows: TGCAGTGCTAGAGATCCTAGCGGGAGCCAAGAGACCCAGTACTTC. This sequence encodes CSARDPSGSQETQYF.

J is TRBJ2-1 and V is TRBV20-1; D is perhaps TRBD2 (6 bases). This CDR3 spans 21 amino acids. The germline gives CDR1 DFQATT, CDR2 SNEGSKA (reference sequence). V dropped 1 base and J dropped 9 bases, with 37 bases sitting between them. The DNA for the CDR3 is TGCAGTGCTAGAGCATCTCCGGCGACAAGGAAGTCGACCGGGGTGGGGGGTGAGCAGTTCTTC. It translates to CSARASPATRKSTGVGGEQFF.

The chain recombines TRBV20-1 with TRBJ2-1; 12 nucleotides align to TRBD2. Germline CDR1 reads DFQATT; CDR2 reads SNEGSKA (reference sequence). This CDR3 contains 15 residues. J lost 10 bases, V lost 6 bases, and 13 bases had no gene match. The CDR3 DNA reads as TGCAGTGCCATCACCCTAGCGGGAGGGCCTGAGGAGCAGTTCTTC. Its protein is CSAITLAGGPEEQFF.

This clonotype was seen once. This rearrangement joins TRBV7-8 to TRBJ1-1; D might be TRBD1 (5 bases). Germline V gene sequence: CDR1 SGHVS, CDR2 FQNEAQ. V was clipped by 6 bases and J by 4 bases, with 18 bases between them. The length of the CDR3 is 15 residues. The CDR3 sequence: CASSTQEAQVTEAFF. CDR3 nucleotides: TGTGCCAGCAGTACACAGGAAGCGCAGGTCACTGAAGCTTTCTTT.

This clonotype was seen at least ten times. One end of the junction does not line up with germline, which may come from a read error. This chain uses TRBV28 with TRBJ1-5; D ambiguous. CDR3 size: 12 residues. Germline-derived CDR1 and CDR2 are MDHEN and SYDVKM. CDR3 DNA: TGTGCCAGCAGCCGGGGAAATCGGCCCCAGCATTTT. Protein: CASSRGNRPQHF.

This clonotype has ten or more counts. J is TRBJ1-5 and V is TRBV4-2, with TRBD1 identical over 7 bases. This CDR3 region has 17 residues. J was trimmed by 4 bases and V by 0 bases; bases with no gene match: 9. CDR1 is LGHNA and CDR2 is YNFKEQ in the germline V gene. This CDR3 reads CASSQDPDRGRNQPQHF. The CDR3, as DNA: TGTGCCAGCAGCCAAGATCCGGATAGGGGGCGGAATCAGCCCCAGCATTTT.

This chain links TRBV12-3 or TRBV12-4 with TRBJ2-1; TRBD2 agrees at 8 bases. The CDR3 is 17 residues long. Trimming cost V 6 bases and J 0 bases; bases outside gene matches: 10. The CDR3 is CASSPPSGYSSYNEQFF. The CDR3 nucleotides read TGTGCCAGCAGCCCCCCTAGCGGGTACAGCTCCTACAATGAGCAGTTCTTC.